This TCR beta chain is from a study of shared clonotypes between healthy human individuals. Findings and limits, study-wide: A generally larger estimated richness was seen in naive subsets than in memory subsets.

This CDR3 region has 15 residues. Trimming pared 2 bases from V and 2 bases from J, leaving 14 bases between. Germline CDR1 SGDLS, CDR2 YYNGEE. The authors distributed each subset's genomic DNA evenly over several immunoSEQ plates. Generated by immunoSEQ multiplex PCR, the TCRdb table keeps only in-frame clones and is missing some. The sample carries about 600,000 clones, about 96% recorded once. Concerning this clone: Its antigen is not known.

Naive CD45RA+ and memory CD45RA-negative subsets were split from CD4+ cells. The clonotype was recovered from a woman younger than 45 in good health. The chain has TRBV9 and TRBJ2-7; unclear D gene. Material: naive CD4+ T cells sorted from blood. Subset given: CD45RA+ positively selected. CDR3 nucleotide sequence: TGTGCCAGCAGCGTTGGTCAAGGACCAGCCTACGAGCAGTACTTC. This sequence encodes CASSVGQGPAYEQYF. Full variable domain (rest looked up from reference TRBV9 and TRBJ2-7): DSGVTQTPKHLITATGQRVTLRCSPRSGDLSVYWYQQSLDQGLQFLIQYYNGEERAKGNILERFSAQQFPDLHSELNLSSLELGDSALYFCASSVGQGPAYEQYFGPGTRLTVT.